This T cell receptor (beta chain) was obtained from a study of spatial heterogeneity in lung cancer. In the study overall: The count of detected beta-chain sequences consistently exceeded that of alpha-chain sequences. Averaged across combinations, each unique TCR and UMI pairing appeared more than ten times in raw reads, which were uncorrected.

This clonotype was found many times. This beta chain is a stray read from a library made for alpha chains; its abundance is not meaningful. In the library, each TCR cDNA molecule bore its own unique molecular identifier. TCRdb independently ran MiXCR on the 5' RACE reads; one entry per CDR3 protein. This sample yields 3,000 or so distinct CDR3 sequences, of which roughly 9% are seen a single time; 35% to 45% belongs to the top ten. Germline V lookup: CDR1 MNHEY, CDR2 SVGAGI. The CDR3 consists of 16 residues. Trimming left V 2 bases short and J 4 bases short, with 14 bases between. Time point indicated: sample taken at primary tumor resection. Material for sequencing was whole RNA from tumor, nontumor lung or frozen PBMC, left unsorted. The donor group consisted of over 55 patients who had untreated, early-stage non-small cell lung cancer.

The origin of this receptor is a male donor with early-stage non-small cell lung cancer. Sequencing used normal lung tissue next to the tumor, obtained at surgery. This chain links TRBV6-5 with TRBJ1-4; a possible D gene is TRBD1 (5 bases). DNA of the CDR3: TGTGCCAGCAGTTACGTCCCGGGACCTGTTAATGAAAAACTGTTTTTT. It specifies CASSYVPGPVNEKLFF.